Below, 28 T cell receptor beta chains from the same sample are listed, as sequenced in a study of blood T cell repertoires in COVID-19. Profiled with immunoSEQ multiplex PCR; TCRdb holds only in-frame clones, not every one. The sample lists about 120,000 clones; more than 85% were seen once. Sequences were obtained from peripheral blood. The receptors stem from a human donor with acute or convalescent COVID-19. The donor label of this sample is uncertain.

The V gene is TRBV5-4, the J gene TRBJ1-1; D may be TRBD1 (6 bases). Trimming shortened V by 4 bases and J by 3 bases, and 13 bases separated the two germline ends. The CDR3 contains 14 residues. Germline loops: CDR1 SGHNT, CDR2 YYREEE (reference sequence). CDR3: CASSGTGTHTEAFF. CDR3 bases: TGTGCCAGCAGCGGAACAGGGACCCACACTGAAGCTTTCTTT.

The CDR3 sequence is CSASEGLAGNNEQFF. The CDR3 region has the DNA TGCAGTGCTAGTGAGGGACTAGCGGGGAACAATGAGCAGTTCTTC. V is TRBV20-1 and J is TRBJ2-1; 13 bases fit TRBD2. There are 15 residues in the CDR3. Germline V gene sequence: CDR1 DFQATT, CDR2 SNEGSKA (reference sequence). The V gene end was trimmed by 3 bases and the J gene end by 5 bases; junction bases not matched to a gene: 4.

The count of this clone is one. V usage is TRBV4-3 and J usage is TRBJ2-1; 10 bases align to TRBD2. This CDR3 spans 15 amino acids. CDR1 is LGHNA and CDR2 is YSLEER in the germline V gene. The J segment lost 0 bases and the V segment lost 4 bases, leaving 0 bases of the junction unmatched. CDR3 residues: CASSPSGSSYNEQFF. The CDR3 DNA reads TGCGCCAGCAGCCCTAGCGGGAGCTCCTACAATGAGCAGTTCTTC.

V usage is TRBV7-3 and J usage is TRBJ1-1; D might be TRBD1 (6 bases). The germline V and J ends were trimmed by 3 bases and 4 bases, with 9 bases remaining between them. The CDR3 is made up of 13 amino acids. CDR1 SGHTA and CDR2 FQGTGA come from the germline V gene. CDR3 sequence (DNA): TGTGCCAGCAGCTTTACACAGGGCACTGAAGCTTTCTTT. Translating it yields CASSFTQGTEAFF.

This clone showed up just a few times. The J gene is TRBJ2-7, the V gene TRBV2; 11 bases fit TRBD1. Per germline, CDR1 SNHLY and CDR2 FYNNEI. With V trimmed by 2 bases and J by 5 bases, 2 bases remained unmatched. This CDR3 is 14 amino acids long. The CDR3 coding sequence is TGTGCCAGCAGTGAACGGACAGGGGGCAACGAGCAGTACTTC. Its protein product is CASSERTGGNEQYF.

This chain links TRBV5-5 with TRBJ1-5, with 9 bases that match TRBD1. The ends lost 4 bases at V and 0 bases at J; junction bases unmatched: 8. The CDR3 has 17 amino acids. The germline V gene encodes CDR1 SGHKS and CDR2 YYEKEE (reference sequence). CDR3 loop: CASSRGQGPLSNQPQHF. In DNA form, the CDR3 reads TGTGCCAGCAGCCGGGGACAGGGACCCCTTAGCAATCAGCCCCAGCATTTT. Variable domain in full (rest from reference TRBV5-5 and TRBJ1-5): DAGVTQSPTHLIKTRGQQVTLRCSPISGHKSVSWYQQVLGQGPQFIFQYYEKEERGRGNFPDRFSARQFPNYSSELNVNALLLGDSALYLCASSRGQGPLSNQPQHFGDGTRLSIL.

V is TRBV24-1 and J is TRBJ2-3, with 8 bases that match TRBD2. The CDR3 extends over 17 amino acids. Losses at the gene ends were 4 bases for V and 2 bases for J; bases not matched to a gene: 10. Germline V gene data show CDR1 as KGHDR and CDR2 as SFDVKD. The CDR3 sequence is CATSDSTGGANTDTQYF. The CDR3 nucleotides are TGTGCCACCAGTGACTCTACGGGGGGGGCGAACACAGATACGCAGTATTTT.

V gene TRBV3-1 (or the pseudogene TRBV3-2) combines with J gene TRBJ2-1; 7 bases are shared with TRBD2. The CDR3 totals 15 residues. Germline loops: CDR1 LGHDT, CDR2 YNNKEL (reference sequence). The J segment lost 3 bases and the V segment lost 4 bases, leaving 6 bases of the junction unmatched. CDR3 region: CASSPTSGDYNEQFF. The CDR3 region has the DNA TGTGCCAGCAGCCCCACCAGCGGGGACTACAATGAGCAGTTCTTC.

The rearrangement joins TRBV29-1 to TRBJ2-5; 9 nucleotides line up with TRBD2. CDR1 SQVTM and CDR2 ANQGSEA come from the germline V gene. The CDR3 totals 14 residues. V was clipped by 5 bases and J by 5 bases; unmatched bases: 9. The CDR3 bases are TGCAGCGTTCTGGGCGGGAGGGTCTACGAGACCCAGTACTTC. This translates into CSVLGGRVYETQYF.

The chain couples TRBV21-1 to TRBJ1-2; the table's D call, TRBD1, was not checked against the DNA. TRBV21-1 is noted as a pseudogene. The CDR3 sequence is 16 residues long. Written as DNA, the CDR3 is TGTGCCAGCAGCAAAGATCGGGGACAGACTAACTATGGCTACACCTTC. It specifies CASSKDRGQTNYGYTF.

The J gene is TRBJ1-1, the V gene TRBV4-1; a weak D match, TRBD1 (6 bases). Trimming removed 0 bases from V and 1 base from J, with 15 bases in between. There are 17 residues in the CDR3. The germline V gene has CDR1 MGHRA and CDR2 YSYEKL. CDR3 protein: CASSQDPRGHKNTEAFF. The CDR3 bases are TGCGCCAGCAGCCAAGATCCCAGGGGTCATAAGAACACTGAAGCTTTCTTT.

The rearrangement uses TRBV7-3 and TRBJ2-1, with 7 nucleotides matching TRBD2. CDR1 and CDR2 from the germline V gene are SGHTA and FQGTGA. The V segment lost 3 bases and the J segment 0 bases; nucleotides outside the gene matches: 5. The CDR3 runs 16 residues. CDR3 loop: CASSFLAALSYNEQFF. CDR3 bases: TGTGCCAGCAGCTTCCTAGCGGCTCTCTCCTACAATGAGCAGTTCTTC.

J is TRBJ1-3 and V is TRBV6-6; 7 bases match TRBD1. Germline CDR1 is MNHNY and CDR2 is SVGAGI (reference sequence). V lost 9 bases and J lost 8; bases outside the gene matches: 10. This CDR3 is built from 13 residues. CDR3 sequence reads: CASTTPDRDTIYF. The CDR3 DNA reads TGTGCCAGTACTACCCCAGACAGGGACACCATATATTTT.

V usage is TRBV6-5 and J usage is TRBJ2-2; 11 nucleotides line up with TRBD2. This CDR3 spans 14 amino acids. Germline values: CDR1 MNHEY, CDR2 SVGAGI. The trim removed 7 bases at V and 5 bases at J, leaving 3 bases unmatched. The CDR3 nucleotides read TGTGCCAGCAAGGCTAGCGGGGGGACCGGGGAGCTGTTTTTT. Its protein is CASKASGGTGELFF.

This chain joins TRBV27 and TRBJ1-2; possibly TRBD1 for D (5 bases). Trimming pared 6 bases from V and 4 bases from J, leaving 15 bases between. CDR3 size: 14 residues. The germline V gene encodes CDR1 MNHEY and CDR2 SMNVEV (reference sequence). The CDR3 loop reads CASRPAGGIYGYTF. CDR3 DNA sequence: TGTGCCAGCAGGCCCGCCGGGGGTATCTATGGCTACACCTTC.

The rearrangement joins TRBV28 to TRBJ1-2; D not certain. This CDR3 comprises 13 residues. CDR1 MDHEN and CDR2 SYDVKM come from the germline V gene. Trimming removed 3 bases at V and 2 bases at J, with 7 bases between. This CDR3 is CASSFRGNYGYTF. The CDR3 DNA sequence: TGTGCCAGCAGTTTCCGGGGAAACTATGGCTACACCTTC.

V and J are TRBV4-1 and TRBJ1-5; 10 nucleotides match TRBD1. V trimming: 0 bases; J trimming: 0 bases; junction bases outside the gene matches: 8. Germline values: CDR1 MGHRA, CDR2 YSYEKL. The CDR3 covers 19 residues. The chain's CDR3 is CASSQERQGATNSNQPQHF. In DNA form, the CDR3 reads TGCGCCAGCAGCCAAGAGAGACAGGGGGCAACTAATAGCAATCAGCCCCAGCATTTT.

CDR3 DNA: TGTGCCAGCAGTCTAATAGCGGGAGGGACCTACAATGAGCAGTTCTTC. Encoded protein: CASSLIAGGTYNEQFF. The chain recombines TRBV28 with TRBJ2-1, with 11 bases aligning to TRBD2. Unmatched junction bases numbered 5, after V lost 5 bases and J lost 2 bases. This CDR3 has 16 residues. The germline CDR1 and CDR2 sequences are MDHEN and SYDVKM.

The chain couples TRBV18 to TRBJ1-6; D remains ambiguous. The germline V gene has CDR1 KGHSH and CDR2 LQKENI. The CDR3 is made up of 14 amino acids. V was pared by 6 bases and J by 7 bases, with 13 bases between. The CDR3 loop reads CASSPNYKNSPLHF. CDR3 coding DNA: TGTGCCAGCTCCCCCAATTACAAAAATTCACCCCTCCACTTT.

This clone has only one observation. This chain connects TRBV10-3 to TRBJ2-4, with 9 nucleotides matching TRBD2. The ends lost 3 bases at V and 5 bases at J; junction bases unmatched: 8. The CDR3 sequence is 16 residues long. CDR1 ENHRY and CDR2 SYGVKD come from the germline V gene. As DNA, the CDR3 is TGTGCCATCAGTGATGGTCTGGTAGCGGGGGAAAACATTCAGTACTTC. This gives the protein CAISDGLVAGENIQYF.

The chain joins TRBV19 to TRBJ2-7, with 12 bases that match TRBD2. J gave up 1 base and V 4 bases, and 5 bases lay outside the gene matches. Germline values: CDR1 LNHDA, CDR2 SQIVND (reference sequence). This CDR3 is 16 amino acids long. CDR3 sequence reads: CASSTGLAGNSYEQYF. In DNA form, the CDR3 reads TGTGCCAGTAGTACCGGACTAGCGGGAAATTCCTACGAGCAGTACTTC. Drawing the rest from reference TRBV19 and TRBJ2-7, the complete variable domain is DGGITQSPKYLFRKEGQNVTLSCEQNLNHDAMYWYRQDPGQGLRLIYYSQIVNDFQKGDIAEGYSVSREKKESFPLTVTSAQKNPTAFYLCASSTGLAGNSYEQYFGPGTRLTVT.

The chain combines TRBV28 with TRBJ1-3; D possibly corresponds to TRBD1 (6 bases). This CDR3 has 15 residues. V lost 6 bases and J lost 0, with 12 bases in between. Germline loops: CDR1 MDHEN, CDR2 SYDVKM. DNA for the CDR3: TGTGCCAGCAGCGCCGACAGGATCTCTGGAAACACCATATATTTT. Its protein is CASSADRISGNTIYF.

This chain joins TRBV30 and TRBJ1-2, with 7 bases identical to TRBD1. The CDR3 consists of 11 residues. Looked up from germline, CDR1 is GTSNPN and CDR2 is SVGIG (reference sequence). Losses at the gene ends were 4 bases for V and 7 bases for J; bases not matched to a gene: 3. This chain's CDR3 is CAWNRGSGYTF. The DNA of the CDR3 is TGTGCCTGGAACAGGGGTTCTGGCTACACCTTC.

In its sample, this clone was seen once. This chain links TRBV13 with TRBJ2-5; 7 bases line up with TRBD1. CDR3 size: 13 residues. V was pared by 5 bases and J by 5 bases, with 5 bases of the junction left unmatched. The germline V gene has CDR1 PRHDT and CDR2 FYEKMQ (reference sequence). In DNA, the CDR3 is TGTGCCAGCAGCATGAAGGGGGCGGAGACCCAGTACTTC. It specifies CASSMKGAETQYF. The entire variable domain, with the rest obtained from reference TRBV13 and TRBJ2-5, is as follows: AAGVIQSPRHLIKEKRETATLKCYPIPRHDTVYWYQQGPGQDPQFLISFYEKMQSDKGSIPDRFSAQQFSDYHSELNMSSLELGDSALYFCASSMKGAETQYFGPGTRLLVL.

As for this clone: Other nucleotide sequences in the sample specify the same CDR3. The chain is built from TRBV19 and TRBJ2-7; D ambiguous. V was clipped by 1 base and J by 4 bases, with 11 bases between them. CDR3 length: 14 amino acids. CDR1 LNHDA and CDR2 SQIVND come from the germline V gene (reference sequence). CDR3 sequence reads: CASSIGTASYEQYF. CDR3 DNA sequence: TGTGCCAGTAGTATAGGCACAGCTTCTTACGAGCAGTACTTC. Full variable domain (missing parts from reference TRBV19 and TRBJ2-7): DGGITQSPKYLFRKEGQNVTLSCEQNLNHDAMYWYRQDPGQGLRLIYYSQIVNDFQKGDIAEGYSVSREKKESFPLTVTSAQKNPTAFYLCASSIGTASYEQYFGPGTRLTVT.

The chain employs TRBV6-5 and TRBJ1-5, with D possibly being TRBD1 (6 bases). Germline V gene sequence: CDR1 MNHEY, CDR2 SVGAGI. V dropped 6 bases and J dropped 2 bases, with 14 bases sitting between them. The CDR3 extends over 15 amino acids. This chain's CDR3 is CASSPTKGGNQPQHF. The CDR3 DNA reads as TGTGCCAGCAGCCCGACTAAGGGGGGCAATCAGCCCCAGCATTTT.

Notes on this clone: At one of its ends the junction is not consistent with the germline gene, which may arise from a read error. The chain uses TRBV10-3 and TRBJ1-2, with D unresolved. The CDR3 runs 14 residues. Germline lookup yields CDR1 ENHRY and CDR2 SYGVKD. CDR3 in DNA: TGTACCATCAGTGAGTCTCCAGGAATCTATGGCTACACCTTC. This gives the protein CTISESPGIYGYTF.

The chain uses TRBV18 and TRBJ1-1; 8 nucleotides line up with TRBD1. This CDR3 has 16 residues. Germline loops: CDR1 KGHSH, CDR2 LQKENI. Losses at the gene ends were 0 bases for V and 3 bases for J; bases not matched to a gene: 6. Written as DNA, the CDR3 is TGTGCCAGCTCACCACCCTCCAGGGGGCTCGACACTGAAGCTTTCTTT. Residues: CASSPPSRGLDTEAFF.